This T cell receptor beta chain was captured in a study of control samples from healthy donors and cancer patients. Per the germline V gene, CDR1 is SGHTA and CDR2 is FQGNSA. V was clipped by 1 base and J by 4 bases; unmatched bases: 5. The CDR3 extends over 16 amino acids. This clone was observed a single time. Repertoires were generated with immunoSEQ multiplex PCR, while TCRdb's copy carries only in-frame clones and drops some. The sample has tens of thousands of clones, roughly nine tenths seen once. Sequenced input: PBMCs. The source is a man in his 60s with colorectal cancer. This chain links TRBV7-2 with TRBJ2-1; 9 nucleotides match TRBD2. The CDR3 here is CASSLVASGKYNEQFF. DNA for the CDR3: TGTGCCAGCAGCTTAGTGGCTAGCGGGAAATACAATGAGCAGTTCTTC.